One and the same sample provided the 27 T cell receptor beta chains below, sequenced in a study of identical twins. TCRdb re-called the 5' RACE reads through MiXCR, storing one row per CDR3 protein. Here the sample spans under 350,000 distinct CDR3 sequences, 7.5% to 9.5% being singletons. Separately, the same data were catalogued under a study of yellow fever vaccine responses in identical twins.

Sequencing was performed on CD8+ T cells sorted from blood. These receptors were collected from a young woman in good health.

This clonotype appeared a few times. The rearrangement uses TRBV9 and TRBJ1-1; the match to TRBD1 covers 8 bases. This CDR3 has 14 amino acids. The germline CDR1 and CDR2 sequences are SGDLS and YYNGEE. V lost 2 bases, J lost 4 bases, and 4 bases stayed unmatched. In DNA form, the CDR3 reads TGTGCCAGCAGCGTTGGACAGGGACGCACTGAAGCTTTCTTT. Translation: CASSVGQGRTEAFF.

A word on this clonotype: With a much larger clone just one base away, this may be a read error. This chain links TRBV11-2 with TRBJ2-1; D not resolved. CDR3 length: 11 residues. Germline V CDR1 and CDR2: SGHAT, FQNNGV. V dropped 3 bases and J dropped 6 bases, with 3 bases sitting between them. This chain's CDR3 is CASSLFNEQFF. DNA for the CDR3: TGTGCCAGCAGCTTGTTCAATGAGCAGTTCTTC.

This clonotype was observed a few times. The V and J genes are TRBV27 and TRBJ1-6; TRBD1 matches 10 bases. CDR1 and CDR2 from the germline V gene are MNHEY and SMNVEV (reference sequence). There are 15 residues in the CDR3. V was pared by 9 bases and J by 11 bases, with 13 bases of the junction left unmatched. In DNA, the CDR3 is TGTGCCAGTAGCGACCCGGGACAGGGGATTACACCCCTCCACTTT. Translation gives CASSDPGQGITPLHF.

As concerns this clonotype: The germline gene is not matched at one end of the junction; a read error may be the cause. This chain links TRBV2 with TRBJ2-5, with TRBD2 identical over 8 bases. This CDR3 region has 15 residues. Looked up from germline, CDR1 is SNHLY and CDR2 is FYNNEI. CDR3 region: CAGRGVAGLQETQYF. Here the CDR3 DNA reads TGTGCCGGCAGAGGGGTAGCGGGACTTCAAGAGACCCAGTACTTC.

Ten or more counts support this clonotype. CDR3: CASSQDLMVRDYGYTF. CDR3 coding DNA: TGTGCCAGCAGCCAAGATCTCATGGTGCGCGACTATGGCTACACCTTC. V and J are TRBV4-2 and TRBJ1-2; no reliable D call. Germline lookup yields CDR1 LGHNA and CDR2 YNFKEQ. The CDR3 has 16 residues. V was clipped by 0 bases and J by 3 bases, with 14 bases between them.

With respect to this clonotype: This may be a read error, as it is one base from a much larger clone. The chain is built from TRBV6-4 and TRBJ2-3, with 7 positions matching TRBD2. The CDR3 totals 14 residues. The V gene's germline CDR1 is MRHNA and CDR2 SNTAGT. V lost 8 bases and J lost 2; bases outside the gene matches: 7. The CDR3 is CASGPAGITDTQYF. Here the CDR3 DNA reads TGTGCCAGCGGCCCAGCGGGGATCACAGATACGCAGTATTTT.

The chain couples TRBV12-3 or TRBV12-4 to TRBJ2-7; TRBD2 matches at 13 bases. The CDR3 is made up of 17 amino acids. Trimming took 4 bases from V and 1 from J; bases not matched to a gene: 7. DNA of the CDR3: TGTGCCAGCAGTTCGACTAGCGGGGGGCGCCTATCCTACGAGCAGTACTTC. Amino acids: CASSSTSGGRLSYEQYF.

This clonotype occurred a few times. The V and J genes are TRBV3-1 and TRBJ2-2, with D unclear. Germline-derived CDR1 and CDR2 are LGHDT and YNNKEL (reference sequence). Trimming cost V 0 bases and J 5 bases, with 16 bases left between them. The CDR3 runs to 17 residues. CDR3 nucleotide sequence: TGTGCCAGCAGCCAAGATGGGAAGGAGATTCGGACCGGGGAGCTGTTTTTT. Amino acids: CASSQDGKEIRTGELFF.

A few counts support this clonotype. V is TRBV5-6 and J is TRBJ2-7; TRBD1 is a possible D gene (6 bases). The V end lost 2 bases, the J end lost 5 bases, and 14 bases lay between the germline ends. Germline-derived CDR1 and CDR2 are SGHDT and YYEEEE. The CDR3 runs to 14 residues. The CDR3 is CASSFSPRGDEQYF. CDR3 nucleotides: TGTGCCAGCAGCTTTTCACCCAGGGGTGACGAGCAGTACTTC.

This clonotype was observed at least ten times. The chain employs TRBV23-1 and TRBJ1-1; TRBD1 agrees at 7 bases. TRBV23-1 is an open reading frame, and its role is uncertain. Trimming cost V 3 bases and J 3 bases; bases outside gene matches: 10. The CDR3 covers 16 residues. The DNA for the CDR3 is TGCGCCAGCAGTCATCCCGACAGGGTAGGGGACACTGAAGCTTTCTTT. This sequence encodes CASSHPDRVGDTEAFF.

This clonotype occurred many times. The chain's CDR3 is CASSQSRAYYEQYF. CDR3 in DNA: TGCGCCAGCAGCCAAAGTAGGGCATACTACGAGCAGTACTTC. The J gene is TRBJ2-7, the V gene TRBV4-3, with D uncertain. CDR3 length: 14 amino acids. V was trimmed by 2 bases and J by 3 bases, leaving 11 bases between them. Germline V lookup: CDR1 LGHNA, CDR2 YSLEER.

The CDR3 sequence: CASSQDLAGVTEQYF. The CDR3, as DNA: TGCGCCAGCAGCCAAGACCTAGCGGGAGTAACCGAGCAGTACTTC. This chain links TRBV4-3 with TRBJ2-7; 10 positions agree with TRBD2. The CDR3 has 15 residues. Unmatched junction bases numbered 5, after V lost 0 bases and J lost 6 bases. Germline V gene data show CDR1 as LGHNA and CDR2 as YSLEER.

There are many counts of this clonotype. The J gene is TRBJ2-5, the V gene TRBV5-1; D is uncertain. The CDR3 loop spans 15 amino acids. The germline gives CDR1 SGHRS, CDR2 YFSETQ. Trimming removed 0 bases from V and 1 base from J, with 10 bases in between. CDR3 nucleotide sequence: TGCGCCAGCAGCTTGGCGTCCGCGTCCCAAGAGACCCAGTACTTC. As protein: CASSLASASQETQYF.

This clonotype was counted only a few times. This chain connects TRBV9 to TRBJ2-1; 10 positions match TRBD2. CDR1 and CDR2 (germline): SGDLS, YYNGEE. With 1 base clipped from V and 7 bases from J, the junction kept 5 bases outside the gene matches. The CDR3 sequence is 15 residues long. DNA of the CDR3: TGTGCCAGCAGCGTATATAGCGGGGGGCTTAATGAGCAGTTCTTC. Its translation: CASSVYSGGLNEQFF.

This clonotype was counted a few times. In DNA, the CDR3 is TGTGCCAGCAGCTTAGCCGGGACTAGCGGTCCTTCCAGCTCCTACAATGAGCAGTTCTTC. Protein: CASSLAGTSGPSSSYNEQFF. This chain uses TRBV11-1 with TRBJ2-1, with 11 bases lining up with TRBD2. The CDR3 consists of 20 residues. The V gene end was trimmed by 0 bases and the J gene end by 0 bases; junction bases not matched to a gene: 10. Germline CDR1 reads SGHAT; CDR2 reads FQDESV (reference sequence).

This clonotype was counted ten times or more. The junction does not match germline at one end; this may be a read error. CDR3 protein: CASSLGSLVEQHF. The DNA of the CDR3 is TGTGCCAGCAGCTTAGGGTCGCTAGTCGAGCAGCACTTC. The chain combines TRBV13 with TRBJ2-7, with no clear D. Germline loops: CDR1 PRHDT, CDR2 FYEKMQ (reference sequence). CDR3 length: 13 residues.

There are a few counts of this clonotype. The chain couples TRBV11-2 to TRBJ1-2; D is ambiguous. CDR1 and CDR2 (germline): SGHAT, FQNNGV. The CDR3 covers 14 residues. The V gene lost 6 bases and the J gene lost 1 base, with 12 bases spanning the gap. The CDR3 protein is CASSPGSLNYGYTF. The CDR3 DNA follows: TGTGCCAGCAGTCCCGGGTCTCTTAACTATGGCTACACCTTC.

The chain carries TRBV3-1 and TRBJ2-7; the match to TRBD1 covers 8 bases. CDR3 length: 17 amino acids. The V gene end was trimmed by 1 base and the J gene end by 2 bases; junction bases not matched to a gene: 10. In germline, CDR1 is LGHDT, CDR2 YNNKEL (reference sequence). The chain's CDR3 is CASSQVVRTGSTYEQYF. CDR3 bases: TGTGCCAGCAGCCAAGTCGTTAGGACAGGGTCGACCTACGAGCAGTACTTC.

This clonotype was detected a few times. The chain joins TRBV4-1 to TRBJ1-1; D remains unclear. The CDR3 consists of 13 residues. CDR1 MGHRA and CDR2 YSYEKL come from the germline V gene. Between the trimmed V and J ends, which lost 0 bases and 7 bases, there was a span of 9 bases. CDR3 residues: CASSQELDGEAFF. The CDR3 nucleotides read TGCGCCAGCAGCCAAGAATTGGACGGTGAAGCTTTCTTT.

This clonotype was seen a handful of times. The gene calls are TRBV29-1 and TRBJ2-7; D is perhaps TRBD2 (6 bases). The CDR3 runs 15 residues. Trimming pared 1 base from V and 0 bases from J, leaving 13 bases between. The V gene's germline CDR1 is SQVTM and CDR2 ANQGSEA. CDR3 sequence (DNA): TGCAGCGTTGAAGGGGACTCCGAAAGCTCCTACGAGCAGTACTTC. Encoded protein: CSVEGDSESSYEQYF.

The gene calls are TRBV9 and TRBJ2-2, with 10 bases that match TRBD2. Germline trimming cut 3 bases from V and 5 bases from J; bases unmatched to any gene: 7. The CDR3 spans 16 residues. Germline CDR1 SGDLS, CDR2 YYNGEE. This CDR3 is CASSAQAGGRTGELFF. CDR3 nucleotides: TGTGCCAGCAGCGCCCAAGCGGGGGGGCGGACCGGGGAGCTGTTTTTT.

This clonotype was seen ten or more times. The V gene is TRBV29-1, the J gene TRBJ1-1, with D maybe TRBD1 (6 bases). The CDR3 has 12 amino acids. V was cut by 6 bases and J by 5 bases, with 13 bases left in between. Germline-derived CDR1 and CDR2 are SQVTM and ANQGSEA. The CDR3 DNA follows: TGCAGCGTCCTACAGGGTTGGACTGAAGCTTTCTTT. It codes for CSVLQGWTEAFF.

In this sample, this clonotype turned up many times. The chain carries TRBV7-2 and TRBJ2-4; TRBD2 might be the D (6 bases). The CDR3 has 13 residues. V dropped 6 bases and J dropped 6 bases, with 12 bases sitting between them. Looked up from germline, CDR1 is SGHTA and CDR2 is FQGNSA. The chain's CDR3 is CASRPPGGNIQYF. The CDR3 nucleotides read TGTGCCAGCAGACCCCCCGGGGGAAACATTCAGTACTTC. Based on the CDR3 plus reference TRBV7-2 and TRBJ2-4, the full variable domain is GAGVSQSPSNKVTEKGKDVELRCDPISGHTALYWYRQSLGQGLEFLIYFQGNSAPDKSGLPSDRFSAERTGGSVSTLTIQRTQQEDSAVYLCASRPPGGNIQYFGAGTRLSVL.

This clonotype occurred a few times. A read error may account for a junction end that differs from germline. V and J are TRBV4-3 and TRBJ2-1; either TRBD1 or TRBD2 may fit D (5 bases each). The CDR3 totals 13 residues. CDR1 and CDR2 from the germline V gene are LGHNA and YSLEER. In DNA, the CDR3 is TGCGCCAGCAGCCCGTTACTCCGGGACCCCGGGGTCTTC. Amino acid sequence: CASSPLLRDPGVF.

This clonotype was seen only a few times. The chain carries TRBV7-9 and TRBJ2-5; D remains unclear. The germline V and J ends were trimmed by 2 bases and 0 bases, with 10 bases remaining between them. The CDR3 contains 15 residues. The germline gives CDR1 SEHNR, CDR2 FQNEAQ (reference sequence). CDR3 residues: CASSLTEAYQETQYF. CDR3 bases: TGTGCCAGCAGCTTAACCGAGGCGTACCAAGAGACCCAGTACTTC.

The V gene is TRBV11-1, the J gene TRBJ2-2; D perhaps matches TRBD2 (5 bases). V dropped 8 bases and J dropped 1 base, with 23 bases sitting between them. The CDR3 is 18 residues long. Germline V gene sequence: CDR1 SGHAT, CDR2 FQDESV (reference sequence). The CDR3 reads CASGYDPGVGLNTGELFF. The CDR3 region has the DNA TGTGCCAGCGGCTATGACCCCGGGGTGGGATTGAACACCGGGGAGCTGTTTTTT.

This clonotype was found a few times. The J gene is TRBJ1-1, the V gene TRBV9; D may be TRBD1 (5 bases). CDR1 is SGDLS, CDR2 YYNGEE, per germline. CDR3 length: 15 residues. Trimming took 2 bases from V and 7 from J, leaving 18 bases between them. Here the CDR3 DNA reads TGTGCCAGCAGCGTTAGTTGGGGGGATCCAGTTGAAGCTTTCTTT. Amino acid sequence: CASSVSWGDPVEAFF.